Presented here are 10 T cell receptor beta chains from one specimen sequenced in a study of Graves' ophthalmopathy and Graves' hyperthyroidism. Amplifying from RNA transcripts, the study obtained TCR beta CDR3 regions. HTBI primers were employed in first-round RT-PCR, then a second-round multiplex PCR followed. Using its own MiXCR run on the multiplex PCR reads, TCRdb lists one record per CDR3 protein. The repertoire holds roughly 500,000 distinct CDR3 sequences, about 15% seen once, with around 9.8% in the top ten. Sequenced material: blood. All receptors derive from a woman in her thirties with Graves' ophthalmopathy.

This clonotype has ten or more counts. DNA of the CDR3: TGTGCCAGCAGCTTAGCGGAGGGGGAGCTGTTTTTT. Amino acids: CASSLAEGELFF. The genes are TRBV7-9 and TRBJ2-2, with D uncertain. The V end lost 0 bases, the J end lost 8 bases, and 4 bases lay between the germline ends. Germline V CDR1 and CDR2: SEHNR, FQNEAQ (reference sequence). The CDR3 covers 12 residues.

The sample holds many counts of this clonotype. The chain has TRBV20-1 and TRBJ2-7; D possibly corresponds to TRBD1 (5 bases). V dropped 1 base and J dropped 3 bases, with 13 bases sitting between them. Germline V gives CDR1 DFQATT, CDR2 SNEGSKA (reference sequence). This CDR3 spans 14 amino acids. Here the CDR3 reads CSARVPAGIYEQYF. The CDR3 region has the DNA TGCAGTGCTAGAGTCCCGGCAGGGATCTACGAGCAGTACTTC.

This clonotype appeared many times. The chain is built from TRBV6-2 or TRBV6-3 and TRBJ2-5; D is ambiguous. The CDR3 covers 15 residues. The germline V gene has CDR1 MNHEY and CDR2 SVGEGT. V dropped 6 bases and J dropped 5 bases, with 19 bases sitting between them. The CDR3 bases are TGTGCCAGCAGATTCGAATCCCGGCCTCCCGAGACCCAGTACTTC. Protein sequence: CASRFESRPPETQYF.

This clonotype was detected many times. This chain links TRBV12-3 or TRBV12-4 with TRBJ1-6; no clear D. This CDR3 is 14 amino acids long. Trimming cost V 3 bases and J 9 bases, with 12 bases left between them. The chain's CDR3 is CASSFDDHSSPLHF. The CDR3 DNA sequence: TGTGCCAGCAGTTTCGATGATCACAGTTCACCCCTCCACTTT.

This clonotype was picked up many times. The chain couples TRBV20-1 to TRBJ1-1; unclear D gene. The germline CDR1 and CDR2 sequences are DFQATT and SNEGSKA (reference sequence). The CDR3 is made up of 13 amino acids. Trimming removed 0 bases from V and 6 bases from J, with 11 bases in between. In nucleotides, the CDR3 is TGCAGTGCTAGAGATTGGACTGGGCCTGAAGCTTTCTTT. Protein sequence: CSARDWTGPEAFF.

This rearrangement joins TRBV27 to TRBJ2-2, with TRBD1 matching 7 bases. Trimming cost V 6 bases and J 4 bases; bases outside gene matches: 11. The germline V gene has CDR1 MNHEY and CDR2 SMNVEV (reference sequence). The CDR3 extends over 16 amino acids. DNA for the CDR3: TGTGCCAGCAGAACTCCAAGAAGGGGGCTCACCGGGGAGCTGTTTTTT. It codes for CASRTPRRGLTGELFF.

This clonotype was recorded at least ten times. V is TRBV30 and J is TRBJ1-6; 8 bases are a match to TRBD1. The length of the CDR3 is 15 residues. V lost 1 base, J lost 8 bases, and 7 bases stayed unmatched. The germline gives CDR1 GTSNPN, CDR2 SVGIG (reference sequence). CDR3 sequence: CAWSDTGTGDSPLHF. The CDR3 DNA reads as TGTGCCTGGAGTGATACCGGGACAGGCGATTCACCCCTCCACTTT.

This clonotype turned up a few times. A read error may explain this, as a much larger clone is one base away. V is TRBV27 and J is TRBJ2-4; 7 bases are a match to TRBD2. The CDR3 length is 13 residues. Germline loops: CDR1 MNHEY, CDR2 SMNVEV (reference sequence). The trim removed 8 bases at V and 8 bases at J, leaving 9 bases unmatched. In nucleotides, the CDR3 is TGTGCCAGCCGTCCTGGGAGGGGTGACATTCAGTACTTC. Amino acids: CASRPGRGDIQYF.

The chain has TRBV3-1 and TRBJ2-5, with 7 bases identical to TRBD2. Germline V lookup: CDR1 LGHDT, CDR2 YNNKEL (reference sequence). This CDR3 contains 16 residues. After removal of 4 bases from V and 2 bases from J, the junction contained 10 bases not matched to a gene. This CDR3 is CASSRRGGSGQETQYF. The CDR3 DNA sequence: TGTGCCAGCAGCCGGCGCGGCGGGAGTGGTCAAGAGACCCAGTACTTC.

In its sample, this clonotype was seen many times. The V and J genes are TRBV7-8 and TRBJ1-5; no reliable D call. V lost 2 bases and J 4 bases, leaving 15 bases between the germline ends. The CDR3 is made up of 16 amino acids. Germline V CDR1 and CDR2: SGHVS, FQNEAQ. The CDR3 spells CASSLNPLAVNQPQHF. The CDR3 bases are TGTGCCAGCAGCTTAAATCCTCTGGCGGTAAATCAGCCCCAGCATTTT.